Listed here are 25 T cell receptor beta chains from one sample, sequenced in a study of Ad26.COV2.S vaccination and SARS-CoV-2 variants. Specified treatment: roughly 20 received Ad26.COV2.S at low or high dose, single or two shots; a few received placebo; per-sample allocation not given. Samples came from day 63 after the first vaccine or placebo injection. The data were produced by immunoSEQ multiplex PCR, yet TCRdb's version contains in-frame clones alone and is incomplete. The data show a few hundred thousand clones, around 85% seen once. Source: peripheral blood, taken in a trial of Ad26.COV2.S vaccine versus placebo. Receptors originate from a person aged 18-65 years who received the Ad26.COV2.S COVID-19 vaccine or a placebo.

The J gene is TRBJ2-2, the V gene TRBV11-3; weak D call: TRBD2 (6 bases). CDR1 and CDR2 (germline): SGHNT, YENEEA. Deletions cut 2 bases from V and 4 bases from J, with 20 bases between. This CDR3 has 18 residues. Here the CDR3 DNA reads TGTGCCAGCAGCTTAACTGGACTATTTGATGGTCGCACCGGGGAGCTGTTTTTT. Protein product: CASSLTGLFDGRTGELFF.

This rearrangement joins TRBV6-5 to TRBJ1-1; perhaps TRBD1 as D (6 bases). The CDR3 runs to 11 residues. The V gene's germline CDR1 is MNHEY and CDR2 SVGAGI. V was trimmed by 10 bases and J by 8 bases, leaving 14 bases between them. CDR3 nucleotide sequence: TGTGCCACCACGGGACACTCCGAAGCTTTCTTT. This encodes CATTGHSEAFF.

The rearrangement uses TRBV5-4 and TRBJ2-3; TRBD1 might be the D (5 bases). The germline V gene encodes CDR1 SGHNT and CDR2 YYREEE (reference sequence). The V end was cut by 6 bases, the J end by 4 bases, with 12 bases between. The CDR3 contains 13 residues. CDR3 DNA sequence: TGTGCCAGCACTCAAGACAGCGCAGATACGCAGTATTTT. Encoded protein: CASTQDSADTQYF.

CDR3 loop: CASSLGQGDNSPLHF. CDR3 bases: TGCGCCAGCAGCTTGGGGCAGGGAGATAATTCACCCCTCCACTTT. V usage is TRBV5-1 and J usage is TRBJ1-6; a possible D gene is TRBD1 (5 bases). Germline lookup yields CDR1 SGHRS and CDR2 YFSETQ. Trimming took off 0 bases at V and 5 bases at J, with 9 bases between the two ends. The CDR3 is 15 residues long. Variable domain in full (rest from reference TRBV5-1 and TRBJ1-6): KAGVTQTPRYLIKTRGQQVTLSCSPISGHRSVSWYQQTPGQGLQFLFEYFSETQRNKGNFPGRFSGRQFSNSRSEMNVSTLELGDSALYLCASSLGQGDNSPLHFGNGTRLTVT.

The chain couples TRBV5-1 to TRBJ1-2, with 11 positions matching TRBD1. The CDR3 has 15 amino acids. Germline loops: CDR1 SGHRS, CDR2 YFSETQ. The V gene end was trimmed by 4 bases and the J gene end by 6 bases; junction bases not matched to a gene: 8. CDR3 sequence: CASSPWTGGVDGYTF. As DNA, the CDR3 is TGCGCCAGCAGCCCGTGGACAGGGGGCGTGGATGGCTACACCTTC. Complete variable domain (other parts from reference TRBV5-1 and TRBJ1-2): KAGVTQTPRYLIKTRGQQVTLSCSPISGHRSVSWYQQTPGQGLQFLFEYFSETQRNKGNFPGRFSGRQFSNSRSEMNVSTLELGDSALYLCASSPWTGGVDGYTFGSGTRLTVV.

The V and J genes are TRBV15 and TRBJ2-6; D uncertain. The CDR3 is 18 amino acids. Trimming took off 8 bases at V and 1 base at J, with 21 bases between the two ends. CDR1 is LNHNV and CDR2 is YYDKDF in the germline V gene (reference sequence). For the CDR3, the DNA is TGTGCCACCGGCCGAAAGGGTGTCAAGGTATCTGGGGCCAACGTCCTGACTTTC. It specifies CATGRKGVKVSGANVLTF.

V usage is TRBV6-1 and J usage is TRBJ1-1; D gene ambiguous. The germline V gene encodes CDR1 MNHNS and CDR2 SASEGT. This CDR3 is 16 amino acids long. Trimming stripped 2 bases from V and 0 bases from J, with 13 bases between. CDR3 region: CASSEIRGYLNTEAFF. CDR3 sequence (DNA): TGTGCCAGCAGTGAAATACGGGGTTACCTGAACACTGAAGCTTTCTTT.

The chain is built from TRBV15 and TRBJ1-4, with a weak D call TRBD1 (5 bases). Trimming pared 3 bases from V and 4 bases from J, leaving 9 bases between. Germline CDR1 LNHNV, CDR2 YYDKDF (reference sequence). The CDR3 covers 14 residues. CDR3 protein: CATSSRVGNEKLFF. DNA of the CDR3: TGTGCCACCAGCAGCAGGGTCGGTAATGAAAAACTGTTTTTT.

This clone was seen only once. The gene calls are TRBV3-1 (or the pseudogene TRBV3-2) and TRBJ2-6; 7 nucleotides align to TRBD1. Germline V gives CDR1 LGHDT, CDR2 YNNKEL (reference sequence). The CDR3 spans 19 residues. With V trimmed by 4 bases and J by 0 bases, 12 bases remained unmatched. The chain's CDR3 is CASSLRDSAKSSGANVLTF. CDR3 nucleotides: TGTGCCAGCAGCCTTCGGGACAGTGCGAAGAGCTCTGGGGCCAACGTCCTGACTTTC.

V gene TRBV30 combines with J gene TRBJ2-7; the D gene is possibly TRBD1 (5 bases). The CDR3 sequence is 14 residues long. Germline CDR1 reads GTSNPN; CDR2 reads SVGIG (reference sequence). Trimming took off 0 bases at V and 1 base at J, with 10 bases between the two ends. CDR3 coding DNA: TGTGCCTGGAGTGTAGGTTGGACATCCTACGAGCAGTACTTC. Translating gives CAWSVGWTSYEQYF.

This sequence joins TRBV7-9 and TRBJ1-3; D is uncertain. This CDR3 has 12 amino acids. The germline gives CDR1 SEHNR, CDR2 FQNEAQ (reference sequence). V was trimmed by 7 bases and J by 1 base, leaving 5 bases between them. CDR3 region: CASNGSGNTIYF. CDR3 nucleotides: TGTGCCAGCAACGGGTCTGGAAACACCATATATTTT.

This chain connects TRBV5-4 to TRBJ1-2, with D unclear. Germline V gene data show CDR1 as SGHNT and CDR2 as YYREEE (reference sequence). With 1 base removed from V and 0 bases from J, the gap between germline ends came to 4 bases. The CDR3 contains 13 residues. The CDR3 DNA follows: TGTGCCAGCAGCTTGAGTTCTAACTATGGCTACACCTTC. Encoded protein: CASSLSSNYGYTF.

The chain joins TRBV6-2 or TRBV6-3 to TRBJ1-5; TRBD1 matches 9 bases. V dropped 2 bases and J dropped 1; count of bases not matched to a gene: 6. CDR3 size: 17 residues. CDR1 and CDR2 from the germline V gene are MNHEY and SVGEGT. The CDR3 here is CASSYPMDRGSNQPQHF. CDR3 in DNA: TGTGCCAGCAGTTACCCCATGGACAGGGGAAGCAATCAGCCCCAGCATTTT.

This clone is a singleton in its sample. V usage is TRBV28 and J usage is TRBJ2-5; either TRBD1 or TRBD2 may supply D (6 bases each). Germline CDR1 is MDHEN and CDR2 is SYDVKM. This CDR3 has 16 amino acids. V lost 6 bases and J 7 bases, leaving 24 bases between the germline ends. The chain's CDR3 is CASSRGTGGGGRTQYF. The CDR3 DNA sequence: TGTGCCAGCAGCCGGGGGACCGGGGGCGGAGGGAGGACCCAGTACTTC.

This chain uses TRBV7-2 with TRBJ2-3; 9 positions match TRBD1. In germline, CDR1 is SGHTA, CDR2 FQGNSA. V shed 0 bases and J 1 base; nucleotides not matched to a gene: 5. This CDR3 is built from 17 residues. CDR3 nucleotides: TGTGCCAGCAGCTTAGCGCCGAGGACAGGGGGCACAGATACGCAGTATTTT. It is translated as CASSLAPRTGGTDTQYF.

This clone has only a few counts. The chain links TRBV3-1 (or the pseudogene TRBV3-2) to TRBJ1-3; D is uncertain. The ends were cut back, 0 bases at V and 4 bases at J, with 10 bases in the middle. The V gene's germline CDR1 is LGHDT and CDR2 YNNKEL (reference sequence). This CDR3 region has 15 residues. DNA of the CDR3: TGTGCCAGCAGCCAAGATTACGTTGCGGGAAACACCATATATTTT. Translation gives CASSQDYVAGNTIYF.

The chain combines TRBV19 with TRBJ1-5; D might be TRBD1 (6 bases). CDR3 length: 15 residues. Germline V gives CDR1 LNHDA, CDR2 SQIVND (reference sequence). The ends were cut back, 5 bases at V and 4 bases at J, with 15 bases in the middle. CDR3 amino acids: CASSDGGVANQPQHF. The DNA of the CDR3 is TGTGCCAGTAGTGACGGGGGCGTCGCGAATCAGCCCCAGCATTTT.

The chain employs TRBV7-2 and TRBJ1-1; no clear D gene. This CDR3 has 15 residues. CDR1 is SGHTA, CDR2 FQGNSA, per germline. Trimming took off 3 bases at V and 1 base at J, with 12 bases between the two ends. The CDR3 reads CASSFHPAANTEAFF. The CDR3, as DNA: TGTGCCAGCAGCTTCCATCCGGCCGCGAACACTGAAGCTTTCTTT. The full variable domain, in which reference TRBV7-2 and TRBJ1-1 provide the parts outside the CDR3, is GAGVSQSPSNKVTEKGKDVELRCDPISGHTALYWYRQSLGQGLEFLIYFQGNSAPDKSGLPSDRFSAERTGGSVSTLTIQRTQQEDSAVYLCASSFHPAANTEAFFGQGTRLTVV.

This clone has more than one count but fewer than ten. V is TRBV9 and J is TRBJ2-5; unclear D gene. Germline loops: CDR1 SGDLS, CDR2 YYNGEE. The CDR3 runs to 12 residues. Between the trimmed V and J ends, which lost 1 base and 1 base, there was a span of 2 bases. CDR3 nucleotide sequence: TGTGCCAGCAGCGTATCCCAAGAGACCCAGTACTTC. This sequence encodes CASSVSQETQYF.

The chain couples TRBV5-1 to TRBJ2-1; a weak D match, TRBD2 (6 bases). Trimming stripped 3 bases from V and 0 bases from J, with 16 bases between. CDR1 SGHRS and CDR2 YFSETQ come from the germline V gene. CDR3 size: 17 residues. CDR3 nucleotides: TGCGCCAGCAGCTCGCACGGGACTCCGAGCTCCTACAATGAGCAGTTCTTC. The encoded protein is CASSSHGTPSSYNEQFF.

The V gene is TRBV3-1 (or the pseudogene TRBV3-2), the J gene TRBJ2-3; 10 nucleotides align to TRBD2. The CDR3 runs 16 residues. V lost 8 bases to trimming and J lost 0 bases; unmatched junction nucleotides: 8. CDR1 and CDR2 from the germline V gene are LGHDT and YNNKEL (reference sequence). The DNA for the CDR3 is TGTGCCAGCCGGCTAGCGGGAGAAACTAGCACAGATACGCAGTATTTT. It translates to CASRLAGETSTDTQYF.

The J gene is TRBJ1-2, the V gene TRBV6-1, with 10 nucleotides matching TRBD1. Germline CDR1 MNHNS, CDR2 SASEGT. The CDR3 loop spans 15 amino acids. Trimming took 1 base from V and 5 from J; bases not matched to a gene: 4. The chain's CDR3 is CASSEGQGALYGYTF. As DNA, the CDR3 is TGTGCCAGCAGTGAAGGACAGGGGGCATTATATGGCTACACCTTC.

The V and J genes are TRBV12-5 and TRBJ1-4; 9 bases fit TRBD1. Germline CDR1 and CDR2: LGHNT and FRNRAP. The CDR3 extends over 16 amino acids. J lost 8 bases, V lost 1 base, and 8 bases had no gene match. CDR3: CASGLAQGQGWEKLFF. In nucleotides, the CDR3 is TGTGCTAGTGGTTTGGCCCAGGGACAGGGTTGGGAAAAACTGTTTTTT.

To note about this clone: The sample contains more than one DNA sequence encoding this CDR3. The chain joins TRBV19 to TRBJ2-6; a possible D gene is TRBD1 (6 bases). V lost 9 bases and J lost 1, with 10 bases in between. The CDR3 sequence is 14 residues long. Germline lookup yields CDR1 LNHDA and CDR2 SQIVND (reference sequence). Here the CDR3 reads CASSRGSGANVLTF. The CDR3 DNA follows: TGTGCCAGCTCTAGGGGGTCTGGGGCCAACGTCCTGACTTTC.

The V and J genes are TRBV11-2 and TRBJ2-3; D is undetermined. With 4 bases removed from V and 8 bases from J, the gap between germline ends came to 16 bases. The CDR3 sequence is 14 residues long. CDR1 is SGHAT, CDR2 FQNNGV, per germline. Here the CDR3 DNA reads TGTGCCAGCAGCTATCTGGCAACTACAACTACGCAGTATTTT. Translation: CASSYLATTTTQYF.